This T cell receptor beta chain derives from a study of T cell responses to AZD1222 COVID-19 vaccine. The CDR3 loop spans 15 amino acids. Germline assignment: CDR1 SGDLS and CDR2 YYNGEE. V was trimmed by 3 bases and J by 4 bases, leaving 16 bases between them. With respect to this clone: No antigen is known for it.

This table comes from immunoSEQ multiplex PCR, and its TCRdb copy is limited to in-frame clones, with some not included. The sample yields 95,000 to 150,000 clones, 84% seen once. Study-wide findings and caveats: It should be noted that donors were predominantly white British and more often female, and clonal diversity was possibly underestimated.

V usage is TRBV9 and J usage is TRBJ1-1; tentative D call: TRBD1 (6 bases). This clonotype was sampled from an adult who received the AZD1222 COVID-19 vaccine. Here the sequenced sample was peripheral blood, taken 28 days after the second AZD1222 dose. Here the CDR3 reads CASSETGHPATEAFF. In nucleotides, the CDR3 is TGTGCCAGCAGCGAGACAGGACACCCGGCCACTGAAGCTTTCTTT.